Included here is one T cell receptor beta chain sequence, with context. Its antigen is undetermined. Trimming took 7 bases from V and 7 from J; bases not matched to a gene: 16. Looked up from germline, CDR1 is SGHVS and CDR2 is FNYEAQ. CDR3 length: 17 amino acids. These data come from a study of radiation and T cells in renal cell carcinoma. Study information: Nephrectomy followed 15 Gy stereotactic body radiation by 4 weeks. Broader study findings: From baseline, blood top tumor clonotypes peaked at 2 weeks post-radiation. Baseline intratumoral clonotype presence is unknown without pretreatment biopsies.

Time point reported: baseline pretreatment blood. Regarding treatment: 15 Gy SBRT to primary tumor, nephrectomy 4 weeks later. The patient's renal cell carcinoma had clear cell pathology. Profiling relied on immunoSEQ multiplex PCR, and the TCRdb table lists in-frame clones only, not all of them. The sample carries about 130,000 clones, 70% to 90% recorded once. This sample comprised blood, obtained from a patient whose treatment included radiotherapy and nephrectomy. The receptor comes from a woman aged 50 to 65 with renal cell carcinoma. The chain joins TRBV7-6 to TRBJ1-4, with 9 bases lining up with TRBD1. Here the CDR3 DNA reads TGTGCCAGCACCCTAGAGGCCGCGGGGACAGGGTTTGAAAAACTGTTTTTT. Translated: CASTLEAAGTGFEKLFF.